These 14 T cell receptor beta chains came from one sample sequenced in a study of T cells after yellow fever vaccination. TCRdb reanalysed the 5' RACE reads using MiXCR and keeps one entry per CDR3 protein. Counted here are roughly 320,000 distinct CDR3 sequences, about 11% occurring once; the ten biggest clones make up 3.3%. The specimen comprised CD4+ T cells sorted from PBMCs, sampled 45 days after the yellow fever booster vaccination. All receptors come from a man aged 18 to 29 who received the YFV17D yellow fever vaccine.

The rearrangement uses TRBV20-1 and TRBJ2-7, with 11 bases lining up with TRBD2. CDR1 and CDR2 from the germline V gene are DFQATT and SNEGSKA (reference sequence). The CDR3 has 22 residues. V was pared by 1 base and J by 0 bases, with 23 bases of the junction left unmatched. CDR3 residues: CSARGRLTSWGGLADPSYEQYF. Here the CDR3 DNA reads TGCAGTGCTAGAGGTCGCCTAACGTCCTGGGGGGGACTAGCGGATCCCTCCTACGAGCAGTACTTC.

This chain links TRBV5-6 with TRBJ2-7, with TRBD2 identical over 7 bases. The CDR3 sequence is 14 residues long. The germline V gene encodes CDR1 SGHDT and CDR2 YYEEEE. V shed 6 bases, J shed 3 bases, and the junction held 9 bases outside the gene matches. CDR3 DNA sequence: TGTGCCAGCACCGGCGGGGGTCGCGGCTACGAGCAGTACGTC. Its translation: CASTGGGRGYEQYV.

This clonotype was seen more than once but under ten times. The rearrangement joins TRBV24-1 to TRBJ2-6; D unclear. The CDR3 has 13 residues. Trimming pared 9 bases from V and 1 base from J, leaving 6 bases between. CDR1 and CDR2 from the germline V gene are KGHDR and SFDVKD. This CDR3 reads CATDTSGANVLTF. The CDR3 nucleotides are TGTGCCACCGATACTTCTGGGGCCAACGTCCTGACTTTC.

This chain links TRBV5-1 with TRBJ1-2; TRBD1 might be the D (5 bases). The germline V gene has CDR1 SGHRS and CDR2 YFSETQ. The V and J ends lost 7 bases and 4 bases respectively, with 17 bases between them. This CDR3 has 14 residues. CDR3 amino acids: CASFSGTGFYGYTF. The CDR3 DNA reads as TGCGCCAGCTTCTCAGGGACTGGGTTCTATGGCTACACCTTC.

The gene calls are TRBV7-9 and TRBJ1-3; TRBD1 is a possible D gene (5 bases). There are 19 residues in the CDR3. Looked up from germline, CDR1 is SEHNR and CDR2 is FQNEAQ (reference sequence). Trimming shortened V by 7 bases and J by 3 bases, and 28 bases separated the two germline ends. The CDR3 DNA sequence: TGTGCCAGCACCCCTATCGGGGCTAAAGCGAAGAGGGTTGGAAACACCATATATTTT. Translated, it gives CASTPIGAKAKRVGNTIYF. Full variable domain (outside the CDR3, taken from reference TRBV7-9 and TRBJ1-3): DTGVSQNPRHKITKRGQNVTFRCDPISEHNRLYWYRQTLGQGPEFLTYFQNEAQLEKSRLLSDRFSAERPKGSFSTLEIQRTEQGDSAMYLCASTPIGAKAKRVGNTIYFGEGSWLTVV.

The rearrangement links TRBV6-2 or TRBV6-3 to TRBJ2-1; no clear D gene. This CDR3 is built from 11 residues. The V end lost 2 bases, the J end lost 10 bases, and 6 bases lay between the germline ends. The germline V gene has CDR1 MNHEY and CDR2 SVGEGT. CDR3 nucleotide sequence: TGTGCCAGCAGTTACGTGAGGGAGCAGTTCTTC. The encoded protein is CASSYVREQFF.

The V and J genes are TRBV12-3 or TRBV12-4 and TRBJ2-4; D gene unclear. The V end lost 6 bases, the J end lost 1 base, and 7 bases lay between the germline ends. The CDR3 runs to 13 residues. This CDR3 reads CASRPDAKNIQYF. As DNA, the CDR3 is TGTGCCAGCAGACCCGACGCCAAAAACATTCAGTACTTC.

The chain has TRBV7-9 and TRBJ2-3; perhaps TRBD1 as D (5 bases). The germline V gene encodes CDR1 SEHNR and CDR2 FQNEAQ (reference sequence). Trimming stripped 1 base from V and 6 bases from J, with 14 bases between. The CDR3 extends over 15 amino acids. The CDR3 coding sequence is TGTGCCAGCAGCTTAGGCAGGGTTGATCCGGATACGCAGTATTTT. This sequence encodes CASSLGRVDPDTQYF.

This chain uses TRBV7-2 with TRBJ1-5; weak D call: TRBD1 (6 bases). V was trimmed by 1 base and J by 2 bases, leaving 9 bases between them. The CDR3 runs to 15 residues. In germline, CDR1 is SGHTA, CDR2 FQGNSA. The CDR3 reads CASSLEQGGNQPQHF. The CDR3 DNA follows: TGTGCCAGCAGCTTAGAACAGGGTGGCAATCAGCCCCAGCATTTT.

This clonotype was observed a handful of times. The CDR3 is CASTFRRTSTDTQYF. The CDR3 DNA is TGTGCCAGCACTTTCCGGCGAACTAGCACAGATACGCAGTATTTT. V usage is TRBV6-2 or TRBV6-3 and J usage is TRBJ2-3, with D uncertain. The CDR3 has 15 residues. The germline V gene has CDR1 MNHEY and CDR2 SVGEGT. V shed 7 bases and J shed 0 bases, with 14 bases lying between them.

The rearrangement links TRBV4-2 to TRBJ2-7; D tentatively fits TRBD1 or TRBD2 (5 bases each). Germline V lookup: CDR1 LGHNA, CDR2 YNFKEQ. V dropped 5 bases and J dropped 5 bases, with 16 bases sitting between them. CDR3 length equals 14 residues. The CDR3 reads CASSARDGSDEQYF. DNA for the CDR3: TGTGCCAGCAGCGCCCGGGACGGTAGCGACGAGCAGTACTTC.

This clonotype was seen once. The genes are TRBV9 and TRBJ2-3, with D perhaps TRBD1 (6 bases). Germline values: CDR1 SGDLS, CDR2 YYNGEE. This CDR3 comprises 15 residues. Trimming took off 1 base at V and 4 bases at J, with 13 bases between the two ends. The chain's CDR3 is CASSVSGADSDTQYF. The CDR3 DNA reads TGTGCCAGCAGCGTATCAGGGGCGGACTCAGATACGCAGTATTTT. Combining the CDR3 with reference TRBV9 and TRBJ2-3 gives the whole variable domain DSGVTQTPKHLITATGQRVTLRCSPRSGDLSVYWYQQSLDQGLQFLIQYYNGEERAKGNILERFSAQQFPDLHSELNLSSLELGDSALYFCASSVSGADSDTQYFGPGTRLTVL.

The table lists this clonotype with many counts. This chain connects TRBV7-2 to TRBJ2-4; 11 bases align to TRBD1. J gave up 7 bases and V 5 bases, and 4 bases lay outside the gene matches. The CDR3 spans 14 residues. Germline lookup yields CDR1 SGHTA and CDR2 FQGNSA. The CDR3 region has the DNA TGTGCCAGCAGCCCGGACAGGGGGCGTAACATTCAGTACTTC. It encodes CASSPDRGRNIQYF.

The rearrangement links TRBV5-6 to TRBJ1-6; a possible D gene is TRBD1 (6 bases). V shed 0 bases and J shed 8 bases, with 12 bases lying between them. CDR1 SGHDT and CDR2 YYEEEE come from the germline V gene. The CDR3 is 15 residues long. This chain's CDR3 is CASSLAGQRYSPLHF. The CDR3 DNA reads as TGTGCCAGCAGCTTGGCGGGACAACGCTATTCACCCCTCCACTTT. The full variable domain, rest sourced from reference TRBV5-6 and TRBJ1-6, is DAGVTQSPTHLIKTRGQQVTLRCSPKSGHDTVSWYQQALGQGPQFIFQYYEEEERQRGNFPDRFSGHQFPNYSSELNVNALLLGDSALYLCASSLAGQRYSPLHFGNGTRLTVT.